This is a list of T cell receptor beta chains from one sample in a study of T cell responses to AZD1222 COVID-19 vaccine. Assay used: immunoSEQ multiplex PCR; TCRdb lists only in-frame clones, some missing. The profile shows approximately 43,000 clones, approximately 90% of them singletons. The sample consisted of peripheral blood, taken 28 days after the second AZD1222 dose. All receptors come from an adult who received the AZD1222 COVID-19 vaccine. The CDR3 runs from the conserved cysteine through the conserved F or W. Fields, in order: D gene, clone size, J gene, CDR3 length, V gene, CDR3 DNA, CDR3 protein. D genes are given only for firm matches. For some rows the clone size is stated as once, few or many, or as a class when expanded; others skip it.

D: -
size: -
J: TRBJ2-1
length: 11
V: TRBV7-8
DNA: TGTGCCAGCAGCCTGGCCGATGAGCAGTTCTTC
CDR3: CASSLADEQFF

D: TRBD2
size: -
J: TRBJ2-1
length: 18
V: TRBV6-1
DNA: TGTGCCAGCAGTGCCTCGACTAGCGGGAGGGCCTCGTGGTATGAGCAGTTCTTC
CDR3: CASSASTSGRASWYEQFF

D: TRBD2
size: -
J: TRBJ2-3
length: 16
V: TRBV11-2
DNA: TGTGCCAGCAGCCGCACTAGCGGTAGTAGGGTAGATACGCAGTATTTT
CDR3: CASSRTSGSRVDTQYF

D: TRBD2
size: -
J: TRBJ2-7
length: 15
V: TRBV7-2
DNA: TGTGCCAGCAGCTTAGTTAGCGGGAGGGTGGCCGAGCAGTACTTC
CDR3: CASSLVSGRVAEQYF

D: TRBD2
size: -
J: TRBJ2-7
length: 15
V: TRBV4-1
DNA: TGCGCCAGCAGCCAAGATGGGCGGGGGGGCTACGAGCAGTACTTC
CDR3: CASSQDGRGGYEQYF

D: -
size: -
J: TRBJ1-3
length: 14
V: TRBV29-1
DNA: TGCAGCGTTGTCCTGAGCGGTTTTGGAAACACCATATATTTT
CDR3: CSVVLSGFGNTIYF

D: -
size: -
J: TRBJ1-1
length: 12
V: TRBV5-5
DNA: TGTGCCAGCAGCTTGGGGACAGAGAGTGCTTTCTTT
CDR3: CASSLGTESAFF

D: -
size: -
J: TRBJ2-6
length: 13
V: TRBV7-2
DNA: TGTGCCAGCAGCTCATCTGGGGCCAACGTCCTGACTTTC
CDR3: CASSSSGANVLTF

D: TRBD2
size: -
J: TRBJ2-2
length: 19
V: TRBV3-1/TRBV3-2
DNA: TGTGCCAGCAGCCAAGAGAGGGTAGCGGGAGTTTACCTCGCCGGGGAGCTGTTTTTT
CDR3: CASSQERVAGVYLAGELFF

D: TRBD2
size: few
J: TRBJ2-7
length: 15
V: TRBV18
DNA: TGTGCCAGCTCATGGACTAGCGACACCACCTACGAGCAGTACTTC
CDR3: CASSWTSDTTYEQYF

D: -
size: -
J: TRBJ2-7
length: 15
V: TRBV4-2
DNA: TGTGCCAGCAGACTACGGGAGGGGGCGAAATACGAGCAGTACTTC
CDR3: CASRLREGAKYEQYF

D: TRBD2
size: -
J: TRBJ2-3
length: 16
V: TRBV15
DNA: TGTGCCACCAGCAGATTCGAGACTAGCGGCACAGATACGCAGTATTTT
CDR3: CATSRFETSGTDTQYF

D: -
size: -
J: TRBJ1-2
length: 13
V: TRBV6-5
DNA: TGTGCCGCTGCCAGGGACCTAAACTATGGCTACACCTTC
CDR3: CAAARDLNYGYTF

D: TRBD2
size: -
J: TRBJ2-5
length: 15
V: TRBV6-5
DNA: TGTGCCAGCAGTTCCTACCTAGCGGGAAAAGAGACCCAGTACTTC
CDR3: CASSSYLAGKETQYF

D: TRBD2
size: -
J: TRBJ2-1
length: 18
V: TRBV7-9
DNA: TGTGCCAGCAGCTTAGAGGCTAGCGGGAGGTTGGCTTACAATGAGCAGTTCTTC
CDR3: CASSLEASGRLAYNEQFF